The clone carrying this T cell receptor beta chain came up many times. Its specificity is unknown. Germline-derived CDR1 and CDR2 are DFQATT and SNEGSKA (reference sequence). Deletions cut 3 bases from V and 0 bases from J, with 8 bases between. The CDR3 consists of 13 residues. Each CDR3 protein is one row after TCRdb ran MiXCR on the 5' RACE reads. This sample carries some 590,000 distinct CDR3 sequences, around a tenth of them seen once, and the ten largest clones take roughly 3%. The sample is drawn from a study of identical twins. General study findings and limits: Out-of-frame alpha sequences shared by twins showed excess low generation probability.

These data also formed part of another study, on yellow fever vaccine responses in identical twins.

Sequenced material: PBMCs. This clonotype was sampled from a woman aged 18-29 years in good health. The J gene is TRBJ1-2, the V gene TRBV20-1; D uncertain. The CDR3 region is CSASQRANYGYTF. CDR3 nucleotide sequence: TGCAGTGCTAGTCAGCGAGCTAACTATGGCTACACCTTC.